A single sample is the source of the 20 T cell receptor beta chains below, sequenced in a study of T cell responses to AZD1222 COVID-19 vaccine. The assay was immunoSEQ multiplex PCR, and TCRdb's table has in-frame clones only and misses some. The table lists under 150,000 clones, about 91% of them singletons. The source was peripheral blood, collected 28 days after the second AZD1222 dose. Source of these receptors: an adult who received the AZD1222 COVID-19 vaccine.

The CDR3 loop reads CASSLVPSRTDTQYF. In DNA form, the CDR3 reads TGTGCCAGCAGCTTAGTTCCTAGCCGCACAGATACGCAGTATTTT. This chain joins TRBV7-2 and TRBJ2-3, with D maybe TRBD2 (5 bases). The germline V gene has CDR1 SGHTA and CDR2 FQGNSA. There are 15 residues in the CDR3. Trimming shortened V by 1 base and J by 1 base, and 9 bases separated the two germline ends.

The table lists this clone with a count of one. The V and J genes are TRBV6-5 and TRBJ1-2, with D possibly TRBD1 on 5 matching bases. The CDR3 sequence is 15 residues long. V gave up 4 bases and J gave up 0 bases, with 12 bases separating them. Germline CDR1 and CDR2: MNHEY and SVGAGI. As DNA, the CDR3 is TGTGCCAGCAGTTCGCCGGGGGGAGCTAACTATGGCTACACCTTC. Translation gives CASSSPGGANYGYTF.

This rearrangement joins TRBV9 to TRBJ2-1; weak D call: TRBD2 (5 bases). Germline CDR1 reads SGDLS; CDR2 reads YYNGEE. CDR3 size: 13 residues. The V gene lost 0 bases and the J gene lost 10 bases, with 11 bases spanning the gap. In DNA, the CDR3 is TGTGCCAGCAGCGTAGACGAGGGATTAGAGCAGTTCTTC. Its translation is CASSVDEGLEQFF.

The rearrangement joins TRBV10-3 to TRBJ2-1, with 8 bases fitting TRBD1. V gave up 7 bases and J gave up 0 bases; unmatched junction bases: 5. The CDR3 runs 15 residues. The germline gives CDR1 ENHRY, CDR2 SYGVKD. The chain's CDR3 is CAIMRTGSSYNEQFF. The CDR3 DNA is TGTGCCATCATGAGGACAGGGAGCTCCTACAATGAGCAGTTCTTC.

V usage is TRBV7-9 and J usage is TRBJ1-1; tentatively, D is TRBD1 (5 bases). Deletions cut 6 bases from V and 1 base from J, with 12 bases between. CDR3 length: 14 residues. Per germline, CDR1 SEHNR and CDR2 FQNEAQ (reference sequence). CDR3 protein: CASRLDGGNTEAFF. In DNA, the CDR3 is TGTGCCAGCAGACTTGACGGGGGGAACACTGAAGCTTTCTTT.

This clone has just one count. V usage is TRBV25-1 and J usage is TRBJ2-1, with a tentative D call TRBD1 (5 bases). The CDR3 extends over 12 amino acids. V was clipped by 6 bases and J by 6 bases, with 9 bases between them. The germline V gene encodes CDR1 MGHDK and CDR2 SYGVNS. The CDR3 is CASRGLSNEQFF. The CDR3 DNA reads TGTGCCAGCAGGGGGCTCTCCAATGAGCAGTTCTTC.

This clone appeared a single time. This rearrangement joins TRBV6-6 to TRBJ1-1, with 7 bases lining up with TRBD1. The CDR3 runs 14 residues. V lost 5 bases to trimming and J lost 3 bases; unmatched junction nucleotides: 6. Germline assignment: CDR1 MNHNY and CDR2 SVGAGI (reference sequence). CDR3 protein: CASSPTGKDTEAFF. The CDR3 nucleotides read TGTGCCAGCAGTCCGACAGGGAAGGACACTGAAGCTTTCTTT.

This sequence joins TRBV19 and TRBJ1-3; the D is unclear. The V and J ends lost 6 bases and 4 bases respectively, with 4 bases between them. This CDR3 is 11 amino acids long. Looked up from germline, CDR1 is LNHDA and CDR2 is SQIVND (reference sequence). CDR3 protein: CASRSGNTIYF. CDR3 in DNA: TGTGCCAGTAGGAGCGGAAACACCATATATTTT.

The chain uses TRBV12-5 and TRBJ2-3; D not certain. There are 15 residues in the CDR3. V lost 8 bases, J lost 2 bases, and 17 bases lay in between. CDR1 is LGHNT and CDR2 is FRNRAP in the germline V gene. CDR3 protein: CASSAPTAFTDTQYF. The DNA for the CDR3 is TGTGCTAGTTCAGCCCCGACGGCCTTCACAGATACGCAGTATTTT.

This clone appeared many times. The V and J genes are TRBV6-2 or TRBV6-3 and TRBJ1-1; D is undetermined. There are 13 residues in the CDR3. Trimming left V 5 bases short and J 1 base short, with 8 bases between. The germline V gene encodes CDR1 MNHEY and CDR2 SVGEGT. CDR3 in DNA: TGTGCCAGCAGTCCACGGGGGAACACTGAAGCTTTCTTT. It yields the protein CASSPRGNTEAFF.

The CDR3 loop is CASSLRDSSYNEQFF. The CDR3 nucleotides are TGTGCCAGCAGCCTCCGGGACAGTTCCTACAATGAGCAGTTCTTC. The rearrangement links TRBV6-5 to TRBJ2-1; 7 bases align to TRBD1. The J segment lost 1 base and the V segment lost 6 bases, leaving 6 bases of the junction unmatched. CDR3 length equals 15 residues. In germline, CDR1 is MNHEY, CDR2 SVGAGI.

The chain joins TRBV28 to TRBJ1-2; D remains unclear. In germline, CDR1 is MDHEN, CDR2 SYDVKM. Trimming removed 5 bases from V and 2 bases from J, with 12 bases in between. There are 14 residues in the CDR3. The CDR3 loop reads CASSPSDINYGYTF. In DNA, the CDR3 is TGTGCCAGCAGTCCCTCCGACATCAACTATGGCTACACCTTC.

This chain uses TRBV19 with TRBJ1-1; D gene uncertain. Per germline, CDR1 LNHDA and CDR2 SQIVND (reference sequence). V was cut by 2 bases and J by 3 bases, with 10 bases left in between. The CDR3 extends over 14 amino acids. This CDR3 is CASSIRQAYTEAFF. The CDR3 coding sequence is TGTGCCAGTAGTATACGGCAGGCTTACACTGAAGCTTTCTTT.

A single count supports this clone. The chain carries TRBV15 and TRBJ1-4, with 9 bases matching TRBD1. Germline V gene data show CDR1 as LNHNV and CDR2 as YYDKDF (reference sequence). The CDR3 totals 16 residues. With 5 bases clipped from V and 7 bases from J, the junction kept 11 bases outside the gene matches. CDR3: CATSLTLQGAFEKLFF. The DNA of the CDR3 is TGTGCCACCAGCCTAACCCTACAGGGGGCGTTTGAAAAACTGTTTTTT. Together with reference TRBV15 and TRBJ1-4, the CDR3 gives the full variable domain: DAMVIQNPRYQVTQFGKPVTLSCSQTLNHNVMYWYQQKSSQAPKLLFHYYDKDFNNEADTPDNFQSRRPNTSFCFLDIRSPGLGDTAMYLCATSLTLQGAFEKLFFGSGTQLSVL.

This chain uses TRBV5-6 with TRBJ2-1; 7 bases line up with TRBD2. CDR1 and CDR2 from the germline V gene are SGHDT and YYEEEE. The CDR3 has 16 residues. Losses at the gene ends were 5 bases for V and 3 bases for J; bases not matched to a gene: 11. In DNA, the CDR3 is TGTGCCAGCAGGCTAGCGGAAGGGAGGGGCTACAATGAGCAGTTCTTC. This encodes CASRLAEGRGYNEQFF.

The chain carries TRBV7-7 and TRBJ1-4, with 12 positions matching TRBD1. Germline trimming cut 5 bases from V and 8 bases from J; bases unmatched to any gene: 6. The germline gives CDR1 SSHAT, CDR2 FNYEAQ (reference sequence). The CDR3 sequence is 15 residues long. The CDR3 reads CASSPGTGGDEKLFF. CDR3 bases: TGTGCCAGCAGCCCTGGGACAGGGGGCGACGAAAAACTGTTTTTT.

The chain carries TRBV14 and TRBJ2-1, with D perhaps TRBD2 (6 bases). The CDR3 totals 15 residues. Trimming removed 6 bases from V and 0 bases from J, with 12 bases in between. From germline, CDR1 is SGHDN and CDR2 FVKESK. DNA of the CDR3: TGTGCCAGCAGTAGCGGCGGGTTCTCCTACAATGAGCAGTTCTTC. It is translated as CASSSGGFSYNEQFF.

J is TRBJ1-4 and V is TRBV4-1, with 7 bases aligning to TRBD1. Per germline, CDR1 MGHRA and CDR2 YSYEKL. The CDR3 is made up of 15 amino acids. Unmatched junction bases numbered 0, after V lost 2 bases and J lost 0 bases. DNA of the CDR3: TGCGCCAGCAGCCAAACAGGGGCAACTAATGAAAAACTGTTTTTT. This codes for CASSQTGATNEKLFF.

This chain connects TRBV7-3 to TRBJ2-2; no firm D call. From germline, CDR1 is SGHTA and CDR2 FQGTGA. Trimming shortened V by 5 bases and J by 4 bases, and 11 bases separated the two germline ends. This CDR3 has 14 amino acids. This CDR3 reads CASSLLLGTGELFF. Written as DNA, the CDR3 is TGTGCCAGCAGCCTACTATTGGGCACCGGGGAGCTGTTTTTT.

The CDR3 sequence is CASSPSAGGLRTEAFF. The CDR3 DNA reads TGTGCCAGCTCACCATCGGCAGGGGGCTTACGTACTGAAGCTTTCTTT. The V and J genes are TRBV18 and TRBJ1-1; 8 bases match TRBD1. The V and J ends lost 2 bases and 5 bases, in that order; junction bases with no gene match: 10. From germline, CDR1 is KGHSH and CDR2 LQKENI. CDR3 size: 16 residues.